A selection of T cell receptor beta chains follows, all from one sample in a study of siplizumab effects on memory and regulatory T cells. Assay: immunoSEQ multiplex PCR; the TCRdb copy retains only in-frame clones and omits some. The data contain tens of thousands of clones, 94% of them singletons. The sample consisted of non-Treg CD4+ T cells sorted from blood. These receptors all stem from a human donor in good health. The CDR3 runs from the conserved cysteine through the conserved F or W. A D gene is named only where the DNA matches it firmly. Not all rows give a size; the values are once, few, many and, for expanded clones, a class.

size	V	length	D	J	DNA	CDR3
.	TRBV19	14	.	TRBJ2-7	TGTGCCAGTAGTAAATATACAGACTCCTACGAGCAGTACTTC	CASSKYTDSYEQYF
once	TRBV19	14	.	TRBJ1-5	TGTGCCAGTAGTTTCCAGACACGACCTCAGCCCCAGCATTTT	CASSFQTRPQPQHF
.	TRBV7-9	14	.	TRBJ1-2	TGTGCCAGCAGCTTAGGGGTCGGGGGGCTTGGCTACACCTTC	CASSLGVGGLGYTF
.	TRBV11-3	13	.	TRBJ2-7	TGTGCCAGCAGCTCCGGGACCTCCTACGAGCAGTACTTC	CASSSGTSYEQYF
.	TRBV11-1	17	TRBD1	TRBJ2-1	TGTGCCAGCAGCCCCCGGGACAGGGGAAAAATTAGGAATGAGCAGTTCTTC	CASSPRDRGKIRNEQFF
.	TRBV7-9	14	TRBD2	TRBJ2-1	TGTGCCAGCAGCCCTTTTAGCCTCGGGACTACTCAGTTCTTC	CASSPFSLGTTQFF
.	TRBV5-4	14	.	TRBJ1-1	TGTGCCAGCAGCTTTGGACAGACGAACACTGAAGCTTTCTTT	CASSFGQTNTEAFF
.	TRBV5-6	16	TRBD1	TRBJ1-1	TGTGCCAGCAGCCCAAGACTACAGGGGAGGCTCACTGAAGCTTTCTTT	CASSPRLQGRLTEAFF
.	TRBV6-5	11	.	TRBJ2-5	TGTGCCAGCCGCCATGTGGAGACCCAGTACTTC	CASRHVETQYF
.	TRBV6-5	15	.	TRBJ1-5	TGTGCCAGCAGTTACGGAGGGAATGGCAATCAGCCCCAGCATTTT	CASSYGGNGNQPQHF
.	TRBV5-1	13	.	TRBJ2-7	TGCGCCAGCAGCTTGGCTCCTGACTACGAGCAGTACTTC	CASSLAPDYEQYF
.	TRBV13	13	.	TRBJ2-7	TGTGCCAGCAGCTTCGGCAATACCTACGAGCAGTACTTC	CASSFGNTYEQYF
.	TRBV5-1	12	.	TRBJ2-1	TGCGCCAGCAGCGCGGGACACCCGGAGCAGTTCTTC	CASSAGHPEQFF
.	TRBV5-1	16	.	TRBJ2-1	TGCGCCAGCAGCTTGGGGGGGACCTTTCGCGGAGATGAGCAGTTCTTC	CASSLGGTFRGDEQFF
.	TRBV7-8	16	.	TRBJ2-5	TGTGCCAGCAGCTTTGGGGCAGGTGCCCTCCAAGAGACCCAGTACTTC	CASSFGAGALQETQYF
.	TRBV7-2	15	.	TRBJ2-7	TGTGCCAGCAGCTCCCATATGACAACTTTTGGGGAGCAGTACTTC	CASSSHMTTFGEQYF
.	TRBV2	11	.	TRBJ2-2	TGTGCCAGCTATAGTCGAGGGGAGCTGTTTTTT	CASYSRGELFF
.	TRBV6-5	13	TRBD1	TRBJ2-7	TGTGCCAGCAGTCAGACAGGGGGCTACGAGCAGTACTTC	CASSQTGGYEQYF
.	TRBV18	14	TRBD1	TRBJ1-2	TGTGCCAGCTCACCCACGGGACAGAACTATGGCTACACCTTC	CASSPTGQNYGYTF